This T cell receptor (beta chain) comes out of a study of post-analysis software for immune sequencing data. About the study: Progressive-relapsing, secondary progressive and relapsing-remitting multiple sclerosis were among the disease courses included.

The library was made from cDNA and included unique molecular identifiers. There were about 1 to 10 million T cells, and roughly 0.5 million cDNA molecules came from them. TCRdb fed the PCR reads into MiXCR, producing one record per CDR3 protein. In the table there are 650,000 to 850,000 distinct CDR3 sequences, just over 45% of which are singletons. Whole-study results and caveats: Normalized Chao1 diversity was significantly reduced in patients versus controls. F measure grouped same-batch samples tightly together.

On this clonotype itself: The antigen remains unidentified.

Sequencing input: blood. The source of this sequence is a girl between 5 and 17 years old with multiple sclerosis.

This CDR3 is CAISEVGINQPQHF. In DNA, the CDR3 is TGTGCCATCAGTGAGGTAGGGATCAATCAGCCCCAGCATTTT. This chain links TRBV10-3 with TRBJ1-5; D unresolved. CDR1 and CDR2 from the germline V gene are ENHRY and SYGVKD. CDR3 length: 14 residues. Trimming stripped 2 bases from V and 3 bases from J, with 8 bases between.